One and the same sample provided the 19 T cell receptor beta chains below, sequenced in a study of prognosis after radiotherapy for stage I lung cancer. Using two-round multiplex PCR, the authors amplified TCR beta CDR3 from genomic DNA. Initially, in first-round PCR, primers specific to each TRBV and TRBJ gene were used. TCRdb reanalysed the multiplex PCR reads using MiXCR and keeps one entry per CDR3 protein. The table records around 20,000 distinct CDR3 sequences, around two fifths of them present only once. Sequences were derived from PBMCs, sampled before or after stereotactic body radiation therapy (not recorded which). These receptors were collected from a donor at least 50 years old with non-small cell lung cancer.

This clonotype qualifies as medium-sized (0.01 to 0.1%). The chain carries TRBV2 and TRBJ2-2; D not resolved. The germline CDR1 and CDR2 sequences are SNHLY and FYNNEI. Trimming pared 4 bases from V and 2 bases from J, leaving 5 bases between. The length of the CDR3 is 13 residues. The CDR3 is CASSGLNTGELFF. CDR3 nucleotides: TGTGCCAGCAGTGGACTTAACACCGGGGAGCTGTTTTTT.

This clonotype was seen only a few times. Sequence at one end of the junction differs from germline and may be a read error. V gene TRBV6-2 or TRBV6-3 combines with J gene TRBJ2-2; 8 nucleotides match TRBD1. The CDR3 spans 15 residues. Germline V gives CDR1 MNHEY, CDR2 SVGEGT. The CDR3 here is CDSTLTGADPGELFF. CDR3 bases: TGTGACAGCACCTTGACAGGGGCGGACCCCGGGGAGCTGTTTTTT.

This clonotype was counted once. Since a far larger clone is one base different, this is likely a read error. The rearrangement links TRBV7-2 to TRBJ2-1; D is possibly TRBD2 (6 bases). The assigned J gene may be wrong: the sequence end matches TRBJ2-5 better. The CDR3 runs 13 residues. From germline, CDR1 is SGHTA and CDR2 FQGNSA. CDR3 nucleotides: TGTGCCAGCAGCTTAAGCGGAGGGGAGACCCAGTACTTC. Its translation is CASSLSGGETQYF.

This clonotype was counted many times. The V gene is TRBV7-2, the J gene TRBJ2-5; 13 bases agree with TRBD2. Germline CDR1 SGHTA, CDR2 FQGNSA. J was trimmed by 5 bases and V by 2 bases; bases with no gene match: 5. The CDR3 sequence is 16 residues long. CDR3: CASSLTSGGEEETQYF. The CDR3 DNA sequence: TGTGCCAGCAGCTTAACTAGCGGGGGGGAAGAGGAGACCCAGTACTTC.

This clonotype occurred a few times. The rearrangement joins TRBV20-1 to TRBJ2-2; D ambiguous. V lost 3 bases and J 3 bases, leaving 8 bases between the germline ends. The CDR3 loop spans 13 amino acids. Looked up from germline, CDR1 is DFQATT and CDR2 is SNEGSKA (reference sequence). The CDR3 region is CSASIGDTGELFF. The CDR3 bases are TGCAGTGCTAGCATAGGCGACACCGGGGAGCTGTTTTTT.

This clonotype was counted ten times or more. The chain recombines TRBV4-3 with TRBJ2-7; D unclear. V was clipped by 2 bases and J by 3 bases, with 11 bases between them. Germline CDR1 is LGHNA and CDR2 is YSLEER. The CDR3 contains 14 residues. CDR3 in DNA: TGCGCCAGCAGCCAATTGACTGGTAACTACGAGCAGTACTTC. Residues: CASSQLTGNYEQYF.

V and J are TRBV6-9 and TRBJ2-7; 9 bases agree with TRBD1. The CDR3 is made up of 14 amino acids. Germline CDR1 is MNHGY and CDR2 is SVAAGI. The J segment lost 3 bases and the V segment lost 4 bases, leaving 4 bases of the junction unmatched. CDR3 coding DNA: TGTGCCAGCAGTTCGGACAGGGGAGGCTACGAGCAGTACTTC. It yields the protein CASSSDRGGYEQYF.

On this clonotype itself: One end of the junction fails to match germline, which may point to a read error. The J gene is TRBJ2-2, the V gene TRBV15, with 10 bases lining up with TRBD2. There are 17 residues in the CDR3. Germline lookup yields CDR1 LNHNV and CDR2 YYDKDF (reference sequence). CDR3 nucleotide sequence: TGTGCCACCTGCAGAGATGTCACTAGCGGGATCACCGGGGAGCTGTTTTTT. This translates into CATCRDVTSGITGELFF. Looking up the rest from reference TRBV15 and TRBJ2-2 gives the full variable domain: DAMVIQNPRYQVTQFGKPVTLSCSQTLNHNVMYWYQQKSSQAPKLLFHYYDKDFNNEADTPDNFQSRRPNTSFCFLDIRSPGLGDTAMYLCATCRDVTSGITGELFFGEGSRLTVL.

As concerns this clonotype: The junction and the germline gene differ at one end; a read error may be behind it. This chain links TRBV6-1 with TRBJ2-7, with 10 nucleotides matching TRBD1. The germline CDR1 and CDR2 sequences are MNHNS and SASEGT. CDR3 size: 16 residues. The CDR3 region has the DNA TGCGCCAGCAGTGATTCCCCGGGACAGGGGTCCTACGAGCAGTACTTC. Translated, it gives CASSDSPGQGSYEQYF.

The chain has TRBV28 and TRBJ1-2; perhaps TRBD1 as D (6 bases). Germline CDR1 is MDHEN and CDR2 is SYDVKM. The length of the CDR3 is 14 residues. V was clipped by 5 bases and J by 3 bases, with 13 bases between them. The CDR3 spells CASSHREAYYGYTF. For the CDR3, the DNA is TGTGCCAGCAGTCACAGGGAGGCGTACTATGGCTACACCTTC.

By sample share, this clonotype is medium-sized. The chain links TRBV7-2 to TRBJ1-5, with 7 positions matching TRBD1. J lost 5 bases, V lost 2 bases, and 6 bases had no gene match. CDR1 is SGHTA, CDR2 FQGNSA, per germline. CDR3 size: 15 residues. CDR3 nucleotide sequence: TGTGCCAGCAGCTTAAGACAGGGCGGGTATCAGCCCCAGCATTTT. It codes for CASSLRQGGYQPQHF.

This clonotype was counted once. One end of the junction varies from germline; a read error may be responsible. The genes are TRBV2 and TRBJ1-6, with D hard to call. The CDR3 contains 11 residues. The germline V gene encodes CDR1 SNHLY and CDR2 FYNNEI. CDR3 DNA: TGTGCCAGCAGTGAAGCGGCGGCCCTCCGCTTT. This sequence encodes CASSEAAALRF.

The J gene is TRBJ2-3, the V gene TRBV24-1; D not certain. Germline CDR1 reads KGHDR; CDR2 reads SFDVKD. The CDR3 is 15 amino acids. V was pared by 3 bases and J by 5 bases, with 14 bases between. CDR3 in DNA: TGTGCCACCAGTGATGGCAACCTATGTGGAGATACGCAGTATTTT. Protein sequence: CATSDGNLCGDTQYF.

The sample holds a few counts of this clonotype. The CDR3 bases are TGTGCCAGTAGTACCTTCGATCGCACCGGGGAGCTGTTTTTT. It codes for CASSTFDRTGELFF. This chain links TRBV19 with TRBJ2-2; D remains unclear. Germline CDR1 reads LNHDA; CDR2 reads SQIVND (reference sequence). V lost 4 bases and J lost 4, with 10 bases in between. There are 14 residues in the CDR3.

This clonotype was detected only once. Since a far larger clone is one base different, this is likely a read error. The CDR3 region is CDSSPPGLPYEQYF. CDR3 nucleotides: TGTGACAGCAGTCCCCCGGGACTTCCATACGAGCAGTACTTC. The V gene is TRBV6-8, the J gene TRBJ2-7; D is possibly TRBD2 (6 bases). The CDR3 contains 14 residues. Germline V gene lookup returns CDR1 MNHGY and CDR2 SAAAGT.

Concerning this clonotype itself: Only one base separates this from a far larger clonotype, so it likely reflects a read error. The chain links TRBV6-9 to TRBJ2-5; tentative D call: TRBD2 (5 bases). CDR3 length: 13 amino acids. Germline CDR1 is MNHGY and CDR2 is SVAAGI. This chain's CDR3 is CASSYLAGETHYF. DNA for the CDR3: TGTGCCAGCAGTTACCTAGCTGGGGAGACCCATTACTTC.

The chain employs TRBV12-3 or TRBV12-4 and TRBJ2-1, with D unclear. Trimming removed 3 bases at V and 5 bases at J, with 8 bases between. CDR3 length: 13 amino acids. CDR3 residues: CASSFGRDNEQFF. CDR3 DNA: TGTGCCAGCAGTTTTGGTAGAGACAATGAGCAGTTCTTC.

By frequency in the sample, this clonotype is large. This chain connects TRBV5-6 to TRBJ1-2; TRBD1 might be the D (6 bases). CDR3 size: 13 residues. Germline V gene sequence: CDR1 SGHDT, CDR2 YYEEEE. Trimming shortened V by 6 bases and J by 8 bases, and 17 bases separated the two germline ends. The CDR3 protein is CASTVGGAGGYTF. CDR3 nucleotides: TGTGCCAGCACCGTAGGGGGGGCTGGGGGCTACACCTTC.

The DNA of the CDR3 is TGTGCCAGCAGCCACCGGGACAGAGGCTTCACTGAAGCTTTCTTT. Its translation is CASSHRDRGFTEAFF. The J gene is TRBJ1-1, the V gene TRBV3-1; 7 bases are a match to TRBD1. CDR3 length: 15 residues. With V trimmed by 3 bases and J by 4 bases, 8 bases remained unmatched. Germline V gene sequence: CDR1 LGHDT, CDR2 YNNKEL (reference sequence).